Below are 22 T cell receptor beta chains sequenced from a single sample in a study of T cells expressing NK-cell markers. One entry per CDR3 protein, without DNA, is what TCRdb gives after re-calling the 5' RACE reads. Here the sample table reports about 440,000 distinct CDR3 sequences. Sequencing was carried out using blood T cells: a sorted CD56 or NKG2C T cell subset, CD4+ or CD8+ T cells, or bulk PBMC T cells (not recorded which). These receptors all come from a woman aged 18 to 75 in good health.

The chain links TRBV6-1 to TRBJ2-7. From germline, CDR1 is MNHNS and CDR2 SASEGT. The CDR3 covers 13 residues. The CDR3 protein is CASTDGRSYEQYF.

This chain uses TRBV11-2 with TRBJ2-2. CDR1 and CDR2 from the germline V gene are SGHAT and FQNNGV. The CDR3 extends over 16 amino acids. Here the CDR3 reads CASSLHISANTGELFF.

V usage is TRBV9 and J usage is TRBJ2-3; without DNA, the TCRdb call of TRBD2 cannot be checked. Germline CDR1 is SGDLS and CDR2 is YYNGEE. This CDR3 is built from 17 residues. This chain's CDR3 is CASSVEGGLAGTDTQYF.

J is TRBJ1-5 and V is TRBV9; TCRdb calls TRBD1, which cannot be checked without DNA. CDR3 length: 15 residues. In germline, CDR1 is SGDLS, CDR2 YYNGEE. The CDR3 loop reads CASSEQGNGNQPQHF.

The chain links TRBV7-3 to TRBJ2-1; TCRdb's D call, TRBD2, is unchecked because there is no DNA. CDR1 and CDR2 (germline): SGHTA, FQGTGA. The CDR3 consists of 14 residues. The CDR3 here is CAGSSQVGLGEQFF. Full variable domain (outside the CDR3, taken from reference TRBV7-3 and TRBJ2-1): GAGVSQTPSNKVTEKGKYVELRCDPISGHTALYWYRQSLGQGPEFLIYFQGTGAADDSGLPNDRFFAVRPEGSVSTLKIQRTERGDSAVYLCAGSSQVGLGEQFFGPGTRLTVL.

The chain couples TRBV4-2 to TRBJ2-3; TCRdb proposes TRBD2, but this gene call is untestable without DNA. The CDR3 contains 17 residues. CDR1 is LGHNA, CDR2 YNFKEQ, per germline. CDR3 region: CASSQVILAGNTDTQYF.

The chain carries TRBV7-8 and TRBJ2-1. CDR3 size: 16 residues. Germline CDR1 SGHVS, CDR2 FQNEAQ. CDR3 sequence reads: CASSLGIRSKDNEQFF.

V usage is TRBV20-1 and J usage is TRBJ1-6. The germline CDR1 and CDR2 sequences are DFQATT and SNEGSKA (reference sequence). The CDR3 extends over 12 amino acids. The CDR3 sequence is CSAGSLNSPLHF.

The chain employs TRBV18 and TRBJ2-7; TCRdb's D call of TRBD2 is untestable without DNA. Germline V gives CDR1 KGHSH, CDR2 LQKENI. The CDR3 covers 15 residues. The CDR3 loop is CASSPPTGVLYEQYF.

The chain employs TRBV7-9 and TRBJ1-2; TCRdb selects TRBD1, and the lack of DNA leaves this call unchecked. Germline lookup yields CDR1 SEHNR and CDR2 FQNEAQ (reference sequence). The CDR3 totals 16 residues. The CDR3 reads CASSLVEGQSSYGYTF.

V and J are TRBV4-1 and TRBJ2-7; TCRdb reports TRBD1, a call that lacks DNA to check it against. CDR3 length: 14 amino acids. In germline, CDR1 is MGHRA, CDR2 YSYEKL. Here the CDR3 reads CASSQRAGDYEQYF.

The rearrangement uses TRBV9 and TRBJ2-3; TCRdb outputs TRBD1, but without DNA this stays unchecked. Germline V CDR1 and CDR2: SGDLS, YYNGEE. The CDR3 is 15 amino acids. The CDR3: CASSTPGADTDTQYF. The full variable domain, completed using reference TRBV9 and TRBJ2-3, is DSGVTQTPKHLITATGQRVTLRCSPRSGDLSVYWYQQSLDQGLQFLIQYYNGEERAKGNILERFSAQQFPDLHSELNLSSLELGDSALYFCASSTPGADTDTQYFGPGTRLTVL.

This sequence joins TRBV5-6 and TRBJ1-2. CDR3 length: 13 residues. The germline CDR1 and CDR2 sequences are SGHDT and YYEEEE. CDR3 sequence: CASTKRRNYGYTF.

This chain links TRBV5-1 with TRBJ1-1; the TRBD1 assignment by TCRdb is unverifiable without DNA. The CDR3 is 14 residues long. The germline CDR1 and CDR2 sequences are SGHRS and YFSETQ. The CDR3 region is CASTMGGGSTEAFF. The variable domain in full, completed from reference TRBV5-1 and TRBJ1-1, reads KAGVTQTPRYLIKTRGQQVTLSCSPISGHRSVSWYQQTPGQGLQFLFEYFSETQRNKGNFPGRFSGRQFSNSRSEMNVSTLELGDSALYLCASTMGGGSTEAFFGQGTRLTVV.

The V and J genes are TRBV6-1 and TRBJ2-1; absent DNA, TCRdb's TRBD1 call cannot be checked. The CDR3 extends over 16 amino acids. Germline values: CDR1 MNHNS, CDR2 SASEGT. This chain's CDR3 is CASSEKWQGLYNEQFF.

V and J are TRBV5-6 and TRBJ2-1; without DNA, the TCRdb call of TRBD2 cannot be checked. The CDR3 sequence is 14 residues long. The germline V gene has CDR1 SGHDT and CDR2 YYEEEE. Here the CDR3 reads CASRRTSGYNEQFF. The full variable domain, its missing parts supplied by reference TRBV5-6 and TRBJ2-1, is DAGVTQSPTHLIKTRGQQVTLRCSPKSGHDTVSWYQQALGQGPQFIFQYYEEEERQRGNFPDRFSGHQFPNYSSELNVNALLLGDSALYLCASRRTSGYNEQFFGPGTRLTVL.

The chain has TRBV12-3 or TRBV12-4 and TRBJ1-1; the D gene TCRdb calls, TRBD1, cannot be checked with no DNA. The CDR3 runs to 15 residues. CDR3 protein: CASSPPGQGYTEAFF.

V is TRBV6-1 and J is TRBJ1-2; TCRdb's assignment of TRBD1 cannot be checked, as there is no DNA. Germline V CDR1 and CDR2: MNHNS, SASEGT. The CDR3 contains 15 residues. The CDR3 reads CASSRTGGQLYGYTF.

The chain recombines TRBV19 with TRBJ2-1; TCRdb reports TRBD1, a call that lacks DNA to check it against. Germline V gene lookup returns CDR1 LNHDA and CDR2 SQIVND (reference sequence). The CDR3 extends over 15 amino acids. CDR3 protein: CASNGGSSSYNEQFF. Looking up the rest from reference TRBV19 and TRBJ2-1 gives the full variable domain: DGGITQSPKYLFRKEGQNVTLSCEQNLNHDAMYWYRQDPGQGLRLIYYSQIVNDFQKGDIAEGYSVSREKKESFPLTVTSAQKNPTAFYLCASNGGSSSYNEQFFGPGTRLTVL.

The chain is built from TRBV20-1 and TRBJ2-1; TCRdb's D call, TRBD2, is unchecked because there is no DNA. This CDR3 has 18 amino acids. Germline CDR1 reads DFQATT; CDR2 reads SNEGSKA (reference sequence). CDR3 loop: CSAPMTSGSEWSYNEQFF.

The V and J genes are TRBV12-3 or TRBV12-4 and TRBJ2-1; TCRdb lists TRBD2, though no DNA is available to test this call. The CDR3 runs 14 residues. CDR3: CASSWTSSYNEQFF.

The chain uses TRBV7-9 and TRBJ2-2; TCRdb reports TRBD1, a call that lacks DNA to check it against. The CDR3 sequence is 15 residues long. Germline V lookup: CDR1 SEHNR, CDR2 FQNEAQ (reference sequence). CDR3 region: CASSPDRLKSGELFF.